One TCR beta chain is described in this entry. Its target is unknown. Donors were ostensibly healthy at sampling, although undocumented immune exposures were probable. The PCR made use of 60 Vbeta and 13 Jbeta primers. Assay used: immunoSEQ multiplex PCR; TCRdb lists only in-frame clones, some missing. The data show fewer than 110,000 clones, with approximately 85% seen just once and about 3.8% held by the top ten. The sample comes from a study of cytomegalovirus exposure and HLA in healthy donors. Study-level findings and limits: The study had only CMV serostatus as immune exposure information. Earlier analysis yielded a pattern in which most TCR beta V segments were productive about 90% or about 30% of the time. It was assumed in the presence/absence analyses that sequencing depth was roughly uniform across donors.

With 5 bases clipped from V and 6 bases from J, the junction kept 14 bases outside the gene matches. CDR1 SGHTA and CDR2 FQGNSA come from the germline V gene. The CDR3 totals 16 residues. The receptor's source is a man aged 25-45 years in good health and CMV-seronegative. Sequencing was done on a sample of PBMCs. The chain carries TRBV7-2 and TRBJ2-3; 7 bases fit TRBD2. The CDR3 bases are TGTGCCAGCAGCCCCGGGGTAGCGGGTTCTCTGGATACGCAGTATTTT. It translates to CASSPGVAGSLDTQYF.